These 16 T cell receptor beta chains were all obtained from the same sample, sequenced in a study of cytomegalovirus exposure and HLA in healthy donors. The protocol was immunoSEQ multiplex PCR, while the TCRdb copy is restricted to in-frame clones and leaves out a portion. The data show more than 95,000 clones, with around 94% seen just once and 1% to 1.5% held by the top ten. Sequences were obtained from PBMCs. The source is a woman aged 18-35 years in good health and CMV-seronegative.

This clone was found a few times. The chain combines TRBV11-1 with TRBJ1-2; the match to TRBD1 covers 8 bases. Trimming cost V 5 bases and J 3 bases; bases outside gene matches: 5. CDR3 length equals 14 residues. Germline V gene data show CDR1 as SGHAT and CDR2 as FQDESV (reference sequence). CDR3 in amino acids: CASSRQGKDYGYTF. CDR3 DNA sequence: TGTGCCAGCAGCCGACAGGGGAAGGACTATGGCTACACCTTC.

The sample holds one count of this clone. V is TRBV5-1 and J is TRBJ1-1, with D hard to call. There are 15 residues in the CDR3. Trimming left V 0 bases short and J 8 bases short, with 17 bases between. Germline CDR1 is SGHRS and CDR2 is YFSETQ. CDR3 region: CASSLGPLSLEEAFF. CDR3 coding DNA: TGCGCCAGCAGCTTGGGACCACTTTCTCTGGAGGAAGCTTTCTTT.

The rearrangement uses TRBV5-4 and TRBJ2-7, with a weak D call TRBD2 (5 bases). Germline V gene lookup returns CDR1 SGHNT and CDR2 YYREEE (reference sequence). This CDR3 region has 12 residues. V was cut by 6 bases and J by 6 bases, with 13 bases left in between. This chain's CDR3 is CASTTNRGEQYF. DNA for the CDR3: TGTGCCAGCACTACTAATCGGGGCGAGCAGTACTTC.

The chain carries TRBV5-1 and TRBJ1-1, with TRBD1 as a possible D gene (6 bases). This CDR3 contains 12 residues. Germline CDR1 is SGHRS and CDR2 is YFSETQ. The germline V and J ends were trimmed by 4 bases and 6 bases, with 10 bases remaining between them. The CDR3 region is CASSRGGSEAFF. Here the CDR3 DNA reads TGCGCCAGCAGCCGAGGGGGATCTGAAGCTTTCTTT.

The V and J genes are TRBV18 and TRBJ2-7; tentatively, D is TRBD2 (5 bases). From germline, CDR1 is KGHSH and CDR2 LQKENI. The CDR3 extends over 12 amino acids. Deletions cut 4 bases from V and 3 bases from J, with 7 bases between. CDR3 residues: CASSLGNYEQYF. The CDR3 DNA is TGTGCCAGCTCACTCGGGAACTACGAGCAGTACTTC.

This chain joins TRBV2 and TRBJ1-1, with TRBD1 matching over 7 bases. Germline V CDR1 and CDR2: SNHLY, FYNNEI. The CDR3 spans 14 residues. With V trimmed by 6 bases and J by 5 bases, 9 bases remained unmatched. The chain's CDR3 is CASRGDSSGTEAFF. For the CDR3, the DNA is TGTGCCAGCAGAGGGGACAGCTCTGGGACTGAAGCTTTCTTT. The variable domain in full, with the rest retrieved from reference TRBV2 and TRBJ1-1, is EPEVTQTPSHQVTQMGQEVILRCVPISNHLYFYWYRQILGQKVEFLVSFYNNEISEKSEIFDDQFSVERPDGSNFTLKIRSTKLEDSAMYFCASRGDSSGTEAFFGQGTRLTVV.

This clone appeared once. V is TRBV25-1 and J is TRBJ2-2; TRBD2 matches 11 bases. The V gene end was trimmed by 6 bases and the J gene end by 0 bases; junction bases not matched to a gene: 3. Germline values: CDR1 MGHDK, CDR2 SYGVNS. The CDR3 sequence is 16 residues long. The CDR3 loop reads CASRGLAESNTGELFF. In nucleotides, the CDR3 is TGTGCCAGCAGGGGACTAGCGGAATCGAACACCGGGGAGCTGTTTTTT.

The J gene is TRBJ1-5, the V gene TRBV27; D not resolved. Germline V gene data show CDR1 as MNHEY and CDR2 as SMNVEV (reference sequence). This CDR3 spans 14 amino acids. V was clipped by 3 bases and J by 0 bases, with 6 bases between them. The CDR3 DNA sequence: TGTGCCAGCAGTTTGTTTTATAGCAATCAGCCCCAGCATTTT. Protein: CASSLFYSNQPQHF.

The chain combines TRBV6-1 with TRBJ2-7; the match to TRBD1 covers 10 bases. The V gene end was trimmed by 0 bases and the J gene end by 5 bases; junction bases not matched to a gene: 10. The CDR3 is 17 amino acids. Germline V gene lookup returns CDR1 MNHNS and CDR2 SASEGT. Here the CDR3 reads CASSEAGRGQGYHEQYF. For the CDR3, the DNA is TGTGCCAGCAGTGAAGCCGGCAGGGGACAGGGGTACCACGAGCAGTACTTC.

This chain connects TRBV5-1 to TRBJ2-7; 13 bases align to TRBD2. The CDR3 is made up of 16 amino acids. Unmatched junction bases numbered 9, after V lost 4 bases and J lost 5 bases. The germline V gene encodes CDR1 SGHRS and CDR2 YFSETQ. CDR3 in amino acids: CASSTGTSGILDEQYF. The CDR3 nucleotides read TGCGCCAGCAGCACCGGGACTAGCGGGATCCTGGACGAGCAGTACTTC.

V and J are TRBV7-3 and TRBJ1-2, with TRBD1 as a possible D gene (6 bases). The germline CDR1 and CDR2 sequences are SGHTA and FQGTGA. Trimming shortened V by 1 base and J by 5 bases, and 8 bases separated the two germline ends. The CDR3 length is 13 residues. CDR3 sequence: CASSLKDSYGYTF. The CDR3, as DNA: TGTGCCAGCAGCTTAAAGGACAGTTATGGCTACACCTTC.

The chain couples TRBV7-8 to TRBJ2-5; TRBD1 is a possible D gene (6 bases). V dropped 0 bases and J dropped 2 bases, with 10 bases sitting between them. Germline CDR1 and CDR2: SGHVS and FQNEAQ. This CDR3 has 15 amino acids. CDR3 coding DNA: TGTGCCAGCAGCTTAGCAGGGGGTTTGCAAGAGACCCAGTACTTC. This encodes CASSLAGGLQETQYF.

Turning to this clone: Other nucleotide sequences in the sample specify the same CDR3. In nucleotides, the CDR3 is TGTGCCAGCAGTCCTGTCACAGATACGCAGTATTTT. This codes for CASSPVTDTQYF. J is TRBJ2-3 and V is TRBV28; D gene ambiguous. The CDR3 is 12 residues long. CDR1 and CDR2 (germline): MDHEN, SYDVKM. V was clipped by 5 bases and J by 2 bases, with 5 bases between them.

The CDR3 protein is CASSLAARGREQYF. The CDR3 bases are TGTGCCAGCAGCTTAGCGGCCAGGGGGCGAGAGCAGTACTTC. The chain joins TRBV7-6 to TRBJ2-7; 8 bases are a match to TRBD1. This CDR3 is 14 amino acids long. Germline CDR1 and CDR2: SGHVS and FNYEAQ. Trimming at V came to 0 bases and at J to 7 bases, leaving 5 bases not matched to a gene.

This chain uses TRBV5-6 with TRBJ2-1; 13 bases align to TRBD2. Unmatched junction bases numbered 8, after V lost 0 bases and J lost 2 bases. The CDR3 contains 19 residues. The germline V gene encodes CDR1 SGHDT and CDR2 YYEEEE. CDR3 coding DNA: TGTGCCAGCAGCTTGGTGGGGACTAGCGGGGCCGGGCCCTACAATGAGCAGTTCTTC. It translates to CASSLVGTSGAGPYNEQFF. The variable domain in full, completed from reference TRBV5-6 and TRBJ2-1, reads DAGVTQSPTHLIKTRGQQVTLRCSPKSGHDTVSWYQQALGQGPQFIFQYYEEEERQRGNFPDRFSGHQFPNYSSELNVNALLLGDSALYLCASSLVGTSGAGPYNEQFFGPGTRLTVL.

J is TRBJ1-5 and V is TRBV30; D may be TRBD1 (6 bases). V lost 3 bases and J 9 bases, leaving 15 bases between the germline ends. Germline CDR1 and CDR2: GTSNPN and SVGIG (reference sequence). The CDR3 totals 13 residues. Here the CDR3 DNA reads TGTGCCTGGAGCAGGGGAGGGAGGGGGCCCCAGCATTTT. Translation: CAWSRGGRGPQHF.